This paragraph covers one T cell receptor beta chain sequence. No antigen is known for it. No much larger clone exists at a distance of one base, and base qualities are not known. The Qiagen DNeasy kit was used to extract genomic DNA both from unsorted PBMCs and from the negatively selected CD4+ and CD8+ fractions. Amplification of TCR beta CDR3 regions was done by immunoSEQ multiplex PCR with primers that anneal to V and J segments. A synthetic immune receptor repertoire was used to minimize amplification bias, and any remaining bias was removed computationally after sequencing. Processing in the source paper ran as follows. Custom Python scripts were used to quantify repertoire diversity as the Shannon entropy index. Unsorted, CD4+ and CD8+ repertoires were analyzed separately, except for combined analyses in which CD4+ and CD8+ sequences were merged in silico. A clone was considered expanded if an increase in frequency of at least 2-fold after treatment relative to C1D1 was found, and a pseudocount of 0.5 was applied to clones undetected at baseline. Clones with 0 or 1 copy at C1D1 were classified as singleton clones, and clones with 2 or more copies were classified as non-singleton clones. Clones expanded in unsorted samples were labelled as CD4+, CD8+ or unknown by matching protein sequences in sorted samples from the same patient. Wilcoxon tests on paired samples were used to test diversity changes from C1D1 to C4D1. Sourced from immuneACCESS, this table was stored by TCRdb with only in-frame sequences that have V and J called. A share of the clones is absent; for the studies checked, an unresolved V gene accounts for under half, and the remainder has no known explanation. V, J and clone size derive from that table, while D and trimming were established from the DNA sequence. This sample comprises about 37,000 clones, over 60% of them detected only once. Roughly 15% of the sample goes to the ten largest clones.

This sample was taken from a study of PD-1 blockade in classical Hodgkin lymphoma (dated by TCRdb to 2019 to 2021). Looking at the study overall: Nivolumab dosing was 3 mg/kg intravenously every 2 weeks, continuing until either disease progression or unacceptable toxicity. The study used TCR beta sequencing and CyTOF to define a peripheral blood immune signature of response to PD-1 blockade in classical Hodgkin lymphoma.

This specimen's time point label, per the study, means: cycle 2 day 1 (C2D1) of nivolumab. Every trial patient had relapsed following autologous stem cell transplantation, and prior brentuximab vedotin exposure was what differed among cohorts A, B and C. A total of roughly 57 patients with relapsed/refractory classical Hodgkin lymphoma made up the trial cohort, and each patient's best overall response was complete response, partial response or progressive disease. Single-agent nivolumab was administered to trial patients in the multi-cohort phase II CheckMate 205 trial. An independent review committee assessed best overall response by applying the 2007 International Working Group response criteria. Trial PBMCs were collected just before the start of nivolumab (C1D1) and during therapy at cycle 2 day 1 and cycle 4 day 1. Peripheral blood was collected in 8 mL Vacutainer Cell Preparation Tubes, from which PBMCs were isolated by centrifugation and then cryopreserved.

Counted from cysteine to phenylalanine, this CDR3 has 14 amino acids. Solely the CDR3 DNA is kept, with 42 bases framed from the first base. Deletion took 7 bases off V and 4 bases off J, with a span of 14 bases between the germline ends. CDR1 and CDR2 were assigned from the germline V gene as SGHTA and FQGNSA. The paper's findings and limits, for the study overall: Only a single clinical trial cohort was studied, and what caused the repertoire differences, possibly disease activity or prior therapy, remained undefined. Baseline diversity similar to that of newly diagnosed patients was observed in trial patients achieving complete response, whereas significantly lower diversity was observed in partial responders and progressors. Baseline TCR diversity was reported to be lower in newly diagnosed patients than in healthy donors, and even lower in relapsed/refractory patients. Diversity was lower in patients who began nivolumab less than 1 year after ASCT, so these patients were left out of later analyses to avoid confounding by immune reconstitution. By C4D1, a significant rise was seen in CD4+ TCR diversity but not in CD8+ TCR diversity (p=0.0027 vs p=0.16), and the rise was most apparent among complete responders (p=0.02).

The chain uses TRBV7-2 and TRBJ2-1; the D gene identity is not certain. This clonotype was sampled from a human donor with classical Hodgkin lymphoma. The specimen comprised peripheral blood mononuclear cells (PBMCs), sampled before the second cycle of nivolumab. Here the CDR3 is given as CASTIPGRYNEQFF. The sequence in DNA is TGTGCCAGCACTATCCCGGGTAGGTACAATGAGCAGTTCTTC.